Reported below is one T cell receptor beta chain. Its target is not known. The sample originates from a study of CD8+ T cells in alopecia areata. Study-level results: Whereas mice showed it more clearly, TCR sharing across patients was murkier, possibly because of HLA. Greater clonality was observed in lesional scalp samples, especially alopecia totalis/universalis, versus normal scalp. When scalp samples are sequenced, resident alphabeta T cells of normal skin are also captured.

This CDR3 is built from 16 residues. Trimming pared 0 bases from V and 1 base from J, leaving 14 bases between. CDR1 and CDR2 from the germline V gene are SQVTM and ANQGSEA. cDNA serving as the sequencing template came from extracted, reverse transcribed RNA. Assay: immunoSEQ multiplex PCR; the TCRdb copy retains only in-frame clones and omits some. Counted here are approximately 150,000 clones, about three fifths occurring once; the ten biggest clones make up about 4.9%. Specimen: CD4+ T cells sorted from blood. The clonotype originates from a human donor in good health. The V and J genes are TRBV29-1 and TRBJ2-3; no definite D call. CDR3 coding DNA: TGCAGCGTTGAAGATCCAATAGGCCGGGGCACAGATACGCAGTATTTT. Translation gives CSVEDPIGRGTDTQYF.